Given below is one T cell receptor (beta chain) in context. The target antigen is unknown. The time point here: patch test 3, about 24 weeks after DPC sensitization. Treatment here: therapeutic diphenylcyclopropenone sensitization with weekly scalp DPC. These data belong to a study of human T cells and chemical hapten exposure. This CDR3 region has 16 residues. Germline V CDR1 and CDR2: MGHRA, YSYEKL. After removal of 0 bases from V and 3 bases from J, the junction contained 6 bases not matched to a gene. Study outcomes and limitations: Sensitization with DPC brought no change to TCRs above 1 in 1000 in frequency.

TCRdb itself ran the RACE reads through MiXCR, one entry per CDR3 protein. The data show approximately 110,000 distinct CDR3 sequences, less than 35% seen once. The sequencing used whole blood, collected in connection with sensitization to the hapten diphenylcyclopropenone (DPC). The V and J genes are TRBV4-1 and TRBJ2-3; the match to TRBD2 covers 7 bases. The TCR sequence derives from a man in his forties with alopecia areata. Some clones in this sample may be carry-over from other donors' samples. The CDR3 spells CASSQERWGGTDTQYF. In DNA form, the CDR3 reads TGCGCCAGCAGCCAAGAGAGATGGGGAGGGACAGATACGCAGTATTTT.